Listed below are T cell receptor beta chains from one sample, sequenced in a study of T cells in Graves' hyperthyroidism and ophthalmopathy. TCRdb independently ran MiXCR on the multiplex PCR reads; one entry per CDR3 protein. The top ten clones hold around 8% of a sample with under 300,000 distinct CDR3 sequences, approximately 15% of them seen once. Sequenced material: blood. Receptors were obtained from a woman between 40 and 50 years old with Graves' hyperthyroidism. Each CDR3 is given with its conserved first and last residue. A D gene is named only where the DNA matches it firmly. Some rows mark clone size as missing; the rest say once, few, many or name a class of expanded clone.

NA TRBJ2-5 TRBV20-1 NA TGCAGTGGGGGCCCGGGAGTAGAGACCCAGTACTTC CSGGPGVETQYF
NA TRBJ2-3 TRBV27 few TGTGCCAGCAGTCCGACGAGACTGACTAAAGGCCGAACGCAGTATTTT CASSPTRLTKGRTQYF
NA TRBJ2-5 TRBV20-1 many TGCAGTGCTAGGGCTAGCGGGACAGGGGAGACCCAGTACTTC CSARASGTGETQYF
NA TRBJ1-1 TRBV19 few TGTGCCAGTAGTACCCGGCAGGGAGGAAAGAACACTGAAGCTTTCTTT CASSTRQGGKNTEAFF
NA TRBJ1-4 TRBV7-9 once TGTGCCAGCAGCTGGAGGGACCTGGAGTTCGAAAAACTGTTTTTT CASSWRDLEFEKLFF
NA TRBJ2-7 TRBV5-4 NA TGTGCCAGCAGCTTGAGTAGCAGGGGCTACGAGCAGTACTTC CASSLSSRGYEQYF
NA TRBJ1-2 TRBV20-1 many TGCAGTGCTAGAGAGTATGCGGGTCTAGATGGCTACACCTTC CSAREYAGLDGYTF
TRBD2 TRBJ2-5 TRBV11-2 many TGTGCCAGCAGCCGGACTAGTAAAGAGACCCAGTACTTC CASSRTSKETQYF
NA TRBJ1-2 TRBV6-1 many TGTGCCAGCAGTGGGACCCTCTATGGCTACACCTTC CASSGTLYGYTF
NA TRBJ2-7 TRBV4-1 few TGCGCCAGCAGCCAAGTGGGGGTTGTCGACGAGCAGTACTTC CASSQVGVVDEQYF
NA TRBJ2-3 TRBV20-1 many TGCAGTGCTAGTAAACTCACAGATACGCAGTATTTT CSASKLTDTQYF
NA TRBJ2-1 TRBV11-3 few TGTGCCAGCAGCCCTGGGACCTTAGTCAATGGGCAGTTCTTC CASSPGTLVNGQFF
NA TRBJ2-2 TRBV25-1 many TGTGCCAGCAGTGAGGGAAACACCGGGGAGCTGTTTTTT CASSEGNTGELFF
NA TRBJ2-3 TRBV15 many TGTGCCACCAGGTCGTTGGACACAGATACGCAGTATTTT CATRSLDTDTQYF
NA TRBJ2-2 TRBV6-1 many TGTGCCAGCAGTGAATTAGGTGTTTATCGGGGCACCGGGGAGCTGTTTTTT CASSELGVYRGTGELFF
NA TRBJ2-7 TRBV10-2 NA TGCGCCAGCAGTGAGTCGACAGGCTACGAGCAGTACTTC CASSESTGYEQYF
NA TRBJ2-6 TRBV12-3/TRBV12-4 many TGTGCCAGCAGTTTAGGCCAGGGGATCTCTGGGGCCAACGTCCTGACTTTC CASSLGQGISGANVLTF
NA TRBJ1-2 TRBV6-6 few TGTGCCAGCAGTTACTCGCCGGCAAGGGATGGCTACACCTTC CASSYSPARDGYTF
NA TRBJ2-1 TRBV28 many TGTGCCAGCAGTACCGGGGCCTACAATGAGCAGTTCTTC CASSTGAYNEQFF
NA TRBJ2-2 TRBV24-1 few TGTGCCACCAGTGAACCCGACAGCGCTAGCATCGGGGAGCTGTTTTTT CATSEPDSASIGELFF
NA TRBJ1-6 TRBV28 many TGTGCCAGCAGAAACCCTTATCTGCTAAGCTCCTATAATTCACCCCTCCACTTT CASRNPYLLSSYNSPLHF
TRBD2 TRBJ2-1 TRBV4-1 few TGCGCCAGCAGCCAAGATGCTAGCGGGGGTTACAATGAGCAGTTCTTC CASSQDASGGYNEQFF
NA TRBJ1-1 TRBV12-3/TRBV12-4 many TGTGCCAGCAGATTAAAAGGGGAAGCTTTCTTT CASRLKGEAFF
NA TRBJ1-3 TRBV18 NA TGTGCCAGCTCACAACGGGGGGATGCCAACACCATATATTTT CASSQRGDANTIYF
NA TRBJ1-1 TRBV6-1 many TGTGCCAGCAGTTCCGGGCGCGGGGGTGACACTGAAGCTTTCTTT CASSSGRGGDTEAFF
NA TRBJ2-2 TRBV5-1 many TGCGCCAGCAGCTTCTCTCCCGGGGAGCTGTTTTTT CASSFSPGELFF